This TCR beta chain stems from a study of blood T cell repertoires in COVID-19. The V gene lost 4 bases and the J gene lost 12 bases, with 16 bases spanning the gap. This CDR3 is 14 amino acids long. Germline assignment: CDR1 LGHNA and CDR2 YNFKEQ. Clones were sequenced by immunoSEQ multiplex PCR, and TCRdb holds only the in-frame ones, with some missing. Of some 55,000 clones listed, about 90% were seen once; the top ten hold over 6.5%. This chain joins TRBV4-2 and TRBJ1-6, with D possibly TRBD1 on 5 matching bases. The clonotype comes from a man in his sixties with acute or convalescent COVID-19. The sequenced sample was peripheral blood. This CDR3 is CASSPTGPMEPLHF. CDR3 DNA sequence: TGTGCCAGCAGCCCCACAGGCCCTATGGAACCCCTCCACTTT.